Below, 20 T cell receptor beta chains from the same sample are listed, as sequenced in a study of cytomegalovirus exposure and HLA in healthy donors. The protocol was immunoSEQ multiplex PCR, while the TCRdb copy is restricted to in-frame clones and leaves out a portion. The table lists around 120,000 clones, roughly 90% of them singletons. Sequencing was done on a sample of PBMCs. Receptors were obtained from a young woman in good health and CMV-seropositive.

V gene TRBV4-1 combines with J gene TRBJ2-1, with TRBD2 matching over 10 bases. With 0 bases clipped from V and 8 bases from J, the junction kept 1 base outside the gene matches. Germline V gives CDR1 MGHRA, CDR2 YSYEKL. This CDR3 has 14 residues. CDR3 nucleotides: TGCGCCAGCAGCCAAGATGGGACTAGCGATGAGCAGTTCTTC. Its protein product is CASSQDGTSDEQFF.

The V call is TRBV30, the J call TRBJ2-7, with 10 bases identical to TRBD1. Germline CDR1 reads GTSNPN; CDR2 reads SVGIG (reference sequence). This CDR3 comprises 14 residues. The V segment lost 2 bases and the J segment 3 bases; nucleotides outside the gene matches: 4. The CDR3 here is CAWSKWDRGYEQYF. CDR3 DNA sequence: TGTGCCTGGAGTAAATGGGACAGGGGCTACGAGCAGTACTTC.

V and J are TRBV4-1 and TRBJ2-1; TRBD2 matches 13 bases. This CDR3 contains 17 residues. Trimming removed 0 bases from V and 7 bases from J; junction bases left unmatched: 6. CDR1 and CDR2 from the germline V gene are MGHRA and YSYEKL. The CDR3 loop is CASSQEEGLAGYNEQFF. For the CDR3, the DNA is TGCGCCAGCAGCCAAGAAGAGGGACTAGCGGGGTATAATGAGCAGTTCTTC.

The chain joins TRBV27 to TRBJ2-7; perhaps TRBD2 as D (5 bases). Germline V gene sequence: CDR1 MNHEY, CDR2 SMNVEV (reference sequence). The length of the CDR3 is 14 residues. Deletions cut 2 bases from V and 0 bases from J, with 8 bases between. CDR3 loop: CASSLEGYSYEQYF. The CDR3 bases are TGTGCCAGCAGTTTAGAGGGATACTCCTACGAGCAGTACTTC.

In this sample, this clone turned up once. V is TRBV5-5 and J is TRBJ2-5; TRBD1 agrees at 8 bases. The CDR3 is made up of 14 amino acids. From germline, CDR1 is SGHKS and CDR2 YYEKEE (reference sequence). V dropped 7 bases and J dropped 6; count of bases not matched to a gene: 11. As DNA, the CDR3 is TGTGCCAGCCTCGCGAGGCAGGGGGCGAAGACCCAGTACTTC. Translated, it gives CASLARQGAKTQYF.

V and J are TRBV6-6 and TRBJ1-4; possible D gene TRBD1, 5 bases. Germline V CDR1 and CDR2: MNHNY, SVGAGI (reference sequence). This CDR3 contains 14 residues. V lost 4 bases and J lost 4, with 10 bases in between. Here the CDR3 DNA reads TGTGCCAGCAGTTCCCCCGGGGGTAATGAAAAACTGTTTTTT. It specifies CASSSPGGNEKLFF.

DNA for the CDR3: TGTGCCAGCAGCTTAAACGTTCCGGGAACCACCGGGGAGCTGTTTTTT. Its translation is CASSLNVPGTTGELFF. The chain recombines TRBV7-2 with TRBJ2-2; possibly TRBD2 for D (5 bases). V gave up 2 bases and J gave up 4 bases, with 14 bases separating them. Germline lookup yields CDR1 SGHTA and CDR2 FQGNSA. The CDR3 is made up of 16 amino acids.

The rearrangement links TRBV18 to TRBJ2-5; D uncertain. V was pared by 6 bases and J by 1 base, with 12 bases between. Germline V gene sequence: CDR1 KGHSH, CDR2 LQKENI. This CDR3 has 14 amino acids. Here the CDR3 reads CASSLTYSQETQYF. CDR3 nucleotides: TGTGCCAGCTCTCTGACTTATTCCCAAGAGACCCAGTACTTC.

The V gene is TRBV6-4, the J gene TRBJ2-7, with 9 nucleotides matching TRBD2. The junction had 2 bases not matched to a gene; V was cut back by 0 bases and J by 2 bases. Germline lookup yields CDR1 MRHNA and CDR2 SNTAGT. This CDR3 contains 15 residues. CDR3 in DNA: TGTGCCAGCAGTGACTCTCCTAGCGGGACCTACGAGCAGTACTTC. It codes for CASSDSPSGTYEQYF.

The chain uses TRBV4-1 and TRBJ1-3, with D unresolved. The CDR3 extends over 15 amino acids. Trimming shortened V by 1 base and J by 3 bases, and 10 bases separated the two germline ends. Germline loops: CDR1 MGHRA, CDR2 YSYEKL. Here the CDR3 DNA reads TGCGCCAGCAGCCAAGGAGGCGCGGATGGAAACACCATATATTTT. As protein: CASSQGGADGNTIYF.

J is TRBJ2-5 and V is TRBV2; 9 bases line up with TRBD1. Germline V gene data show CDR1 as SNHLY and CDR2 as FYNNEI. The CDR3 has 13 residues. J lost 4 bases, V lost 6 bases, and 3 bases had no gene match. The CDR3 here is CASSGTGRETQYF. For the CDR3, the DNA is TGTGCCAGCAGCGGGACAGGGAGAGAGACCCAGTACTTC.

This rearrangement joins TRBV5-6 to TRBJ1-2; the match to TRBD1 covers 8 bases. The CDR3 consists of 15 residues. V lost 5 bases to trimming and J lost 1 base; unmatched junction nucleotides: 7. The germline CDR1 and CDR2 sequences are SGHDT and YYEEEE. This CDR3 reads CASRDRAVSNYGYTF. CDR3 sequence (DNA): TGTGCCAGCAGGGACAGGGCAGTTAGTAACTATGGCTACACCTTC.

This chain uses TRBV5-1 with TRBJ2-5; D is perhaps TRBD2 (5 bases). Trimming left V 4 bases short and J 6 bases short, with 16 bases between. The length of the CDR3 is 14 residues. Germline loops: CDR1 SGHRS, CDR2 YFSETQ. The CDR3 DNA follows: TGCGCCAGCAGCAGCGGACCCCCGAGCCAGACCCAGTACTTC. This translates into CASSSGPPSQTQYF.

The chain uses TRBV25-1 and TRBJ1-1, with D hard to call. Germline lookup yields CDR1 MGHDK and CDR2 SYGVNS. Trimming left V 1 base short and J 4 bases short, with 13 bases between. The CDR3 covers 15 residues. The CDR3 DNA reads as TGTGCCAGCAGTGAATTCGGGGATCGAGGCACTGAAGCTTTCTTT. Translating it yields CASSEFGDRGTEAFF. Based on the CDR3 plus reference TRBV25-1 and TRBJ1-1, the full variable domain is EADIYQTPRYLVIGTGKKITLECSQTMGHDKMYWYQQDPGMELHLIHYSYGVNSTEKGDLSSESTVSRIRTEHFPLTLESARPSHTSQYLCASSEFGDRGTEAFFGQGTRLTVV.

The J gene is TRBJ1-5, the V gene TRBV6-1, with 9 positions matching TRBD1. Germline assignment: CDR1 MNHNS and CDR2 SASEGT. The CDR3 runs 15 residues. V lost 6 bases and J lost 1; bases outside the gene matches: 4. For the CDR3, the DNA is TGTGCCAGCAGGGGGACAGGGACCAGCAATCAGCCCCAGCATTTT. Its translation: CASRGTGTSNQPQHF.

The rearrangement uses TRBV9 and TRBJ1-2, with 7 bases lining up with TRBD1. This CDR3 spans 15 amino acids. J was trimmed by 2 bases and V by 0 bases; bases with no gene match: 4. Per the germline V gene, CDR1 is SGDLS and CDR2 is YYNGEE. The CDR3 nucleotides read TGTGCCAGCAGCGTAGGGGCAGGGGGGAACTATGGCTACACCTTC. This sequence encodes CASSVGAGGNYGYTF.

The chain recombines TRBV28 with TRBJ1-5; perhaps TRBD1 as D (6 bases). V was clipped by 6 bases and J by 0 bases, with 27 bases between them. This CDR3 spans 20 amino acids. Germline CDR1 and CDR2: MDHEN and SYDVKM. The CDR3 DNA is TGTGCCAGCAGCCCACCGGGCCCATGGGACATAGTAACTAGCAATCAGCCCCAGCATTTT. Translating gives CASSPPGPWDIVTSNQPQHF. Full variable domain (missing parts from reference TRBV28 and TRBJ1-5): DVKVTQSSRYLVKRTGEKVFLECVQDMDHENMFWYRQDPGLGLRLIYFSYDVKMKEKGDIPEGYSVSREKKERFSLILESASTNQTSMYLCASSPPGPWDIVTSNQPQHFGDGTRLSIL.

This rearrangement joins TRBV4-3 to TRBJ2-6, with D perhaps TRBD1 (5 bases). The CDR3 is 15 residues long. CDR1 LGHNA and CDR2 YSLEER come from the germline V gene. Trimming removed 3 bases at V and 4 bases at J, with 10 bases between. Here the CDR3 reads CASSQSGSGANVLTF. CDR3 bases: TGCGCCAGCAGCCAGTCAGGGTCGGGGGCCAACGTCCTGACTTTC.

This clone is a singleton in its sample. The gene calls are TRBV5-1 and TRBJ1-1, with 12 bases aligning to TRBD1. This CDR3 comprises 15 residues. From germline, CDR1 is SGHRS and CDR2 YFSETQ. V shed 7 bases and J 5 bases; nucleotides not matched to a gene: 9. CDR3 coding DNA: TGCGCCAGCGCCGGGACAGGGGGCGGACTGACTGAAGCTTTCTTT. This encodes CASAGTGGGLTEAFF.

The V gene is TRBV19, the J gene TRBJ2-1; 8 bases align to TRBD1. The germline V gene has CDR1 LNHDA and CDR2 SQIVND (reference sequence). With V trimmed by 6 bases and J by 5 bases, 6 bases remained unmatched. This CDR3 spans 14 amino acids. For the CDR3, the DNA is TGTGCCAGTAGACCAGGGGGCTCGGACAATGAGCAGTTCTTC. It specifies CASRPGGSDNEQFF.